The 30 T cell receptor beta chains in this list originate from one sample, sequenced in a study of a mutant IDH1 vaccine in newly diagnosed glioma. Using immunoSEQ multiplex PCR, the repertoire was profiled, and TCRdb retains in-frame clones only, with some absent. The data show roughly 40,000 clones, approximately 83% seen once. The time point was: week 5, during vaccination. Doses of 300 ug of mutant IDH1 20-mer peptide were given with topical imiquimod. For these receptors, no antigen is known. The specimen comprised PBMCs, sampled from a glioma patient whose treatment included an IDH1 peptide vaccine. Source of these receptors: a man aged 40-50 years with glioma.

The V gene is TRBV18, the J gene TRBJ1-4; no reliable D call. Per germline, CDR1 KGHSH and CDR2 LQKENI. V was clipped by 1 base and J by 8 bases, with 5 bases between them. CDR3 length: 12 residues. The CDR3 DNA reads as TGTGCCAGCTCACCACTGGGAGAAAAACTGTTTTTT. Translated, it gives CASSPLGEKLFF.

This clone came up once. J is TRBJ2-1 and V is TRBV20-1; perhaps TRBD1 as D (5 bases). V was shortened by 8 bases and J by 6 bases, with 11 bases between the two germline ends. There are 11 residues in the CDR3. Per germline, CDR1 DFQATT and CDR2 SNEGSKA (reference sequence). The CDR3 DNA follows: TGCAGTCCGGTTCAGGGCAATGAGCAGTTCTTC. The encoded protein is CSPVQGNEQFF.

The rearrangement links TRBV7-2 to TRBJ2-7; 9 positions agree with TRBD1. Per the germline V gene, CDR1 is SGHTA and CDR2 is FQGNSA. With V trimmed by 5 bases and J by 2 bases, 4 bases remained unmatched. CDR3 length: 14 residues. The CDR3 sequence is CASSPRQGAYEQYF. CDR3 bases: TGTGCCAGCAGCCCACGACAGGGGGCCTACGAGCAGTACTTC.

The CDR3 DNA is TGTGCCAGCAGCCAACTTGGATCCACTGAAGCTTTCTTT. It encodes CASSQLGSTEAFF. The chain links TRBV7-2 to TRBJ1-1; unclear D gene. The CDR3 has 13 amino acids. The V end was cut by 5 bases, the J end by 4 bases, with 11 bases between. Germline loops: CDR1 SGHTA, CDR2 FQGNSA.

The rearrangement links TRBV2 to TRBJ1-6; D is uncertain. The ends were cut back, 1 base at V and 7 bases at J, with 5 bases in the middle. Germline CDR1 reads SNHLY; CDR2 reads FYNNEI. The CDR3 totals 13 residues. CDR3 loop: CASSEVANSPLHF. In nucleotides, the CDR3 is TGTGCCAGCAGTGAAGTGGCCAATTCACCCCTCCACTTT.

The chain is built from TRBV7-8 and TRBJ2-6, with D possibly TRBD1 on 6 matching bases. CDR3 length: 15 amino acids. Trimming stripped 4 bases from V and 2 bases from J, with 9 bases between. The V gene's germline CDR1 is SGHVS and CDR2 FQNEAQ. The CDR3 bases are TGTGCCAGCAGCTGGGCAGGGGCTGGGGCCAACGTCCTGACTTTC. Translation: CASSWAGAGANVLTF. The full variable domain, in which reference TRBV7-8 and TRBJ2-6 provide the parts outside the CDR3, is GAGVSQSPRYKVAKRGQDVALRCDPISGHVSLFWYQQALGQGPEFLTYFQNEAQLDKSGLPSDRFFAERPEGSVSTLKIQRTQQEDSAVYLCASSWAGAGANVLTFGAGSRLTVL.

V gene TRBV5-1 combines with J gene TRBJ2-7; D gene unclear. CDR3 size: 15 residues. Germline lookup yields CDR1 SGHRS and CDR2 YFSETQ. Trimming shortened V by 0 bases and J by 1 base, and 11 bases separated the two germline ends. As DNA, the CDR3 is TGCGCCAGCAGCTTGGTTCCCGGAGCTTCCTACGAGCAGTACTTC. This sequence encodes CASSLVPGASYEQYF.

The genes are TRBV27 and TRBJ2-7, with D possibly being TRBD2 (5 bases). Looked up from germline, CDR1 is MNHEY and CDR2 is SMNVEV (reference sequence). With 3 bases removed from V and 5 bases from J, the gap between germline ends came to 17 bases. The CDR3 is 15 amino acids. The CDR3 DNA reads TGTGCCAGCAGTTTGCGCGCTAGCAGGCCCAACGAGCAGTACTTC. It encodes CASSLRASRPNEQYF.

V usage is TRBV29-1 and J usage is TRBJ1-2; D unresolved. This CDR3 comprises 13 residues. V gave up 0 bases and J gave up 3 bases, with 8 bases separating them. Germline V gene data show CDR1 as SQVTM and CDR2 as ANQGSEA. CDR3 in amino acids: CSVEDLEYYGYTF. The DNA for the CDR3 is TGCAGCGTTGAAGATCTGGAATACTATGGCTACACCTTC.

The sample holds one count of this clone. The V call is TRBV29-1, the J call TRBJ2-1; 8 bases fit TRBD2. The CDR3 runs 15 residues. CDR1 SQVTM and CDR2 ANQGSEA come from the germline V gene. With V trimmed by 4 bases and J by 5 bases, 10 bases remained unmatched. The CDR3 sequence: CSVALLLAGNNEQFF. The CDR3 DNA reads as TGCAGCGTTGCTTTGCTGCTAGCGGGTAACAATGAGCAGTTCTTC.

The J gene is TRBJ2-1, the V gene TRBV6-5, with 9 bases fitting TRBD2. CDR1 MNHEY and CDR2 SVGAGI come from the germline V gene. This CDR3 has 14 residues. The J segment lost 6 bases and the V segment lost 4 bases, leaving 4 bases of the junction unmatched. The CDR3 spells CASSLAGDGNEQFF. CDR3 sequence (DNA): TGTGCCAGCAGTTTAGCGGGAGATGGCAATGAGCAGTTCTTC.

In this sample, this clone turned up once. This sequence joins TRBV9 and TRBJ2-5; D is unresolved. The CDR3 is made up of 12 amino acids. V lost 0 bases, J lost 5 bases, and 5 bases lay in between. Germline V CDR1 and CDR2: SGDLS, YYNGEE. The chain's CDR3 is CASSVVGETQYF. As DNA, the CDR3 is TGTGCCAGCAGCGTAGTGGGTGAGACCCAGTACTTC.

V usage is TRBV5-4 and J usage is TRBJ2-5; 11 nucleotides agree with TRBD1. The CDR3 consists of 14 residues. The V gene's germline CDR1 is SGHNT and CDR2 YYREEE (reference sequence). Unmatched junction bases numbered 4, after V lost 4 bases and J lost 5 bases. The CDR3 region has the DNA TGTGCCAGCAGCACCGGACAGGGGGCGGAGACCCAGTACTTC. This gives the protein CASSTGQGAETQYF.

The rearrangement joins TRBV29-1 to TRBJ2-6; D is perhaps TRBD1 (6 bases). This CDR3 has 16 amino acids. CDR1 is SQVTM, CDR2 ANQGSEA, per germline. V was shortened by 6 bases and J by 0 bases, with 15 bases between the two germline ends. CDR3 amino acids: CSVEQGSFSGANVLTF. The CDR3 coding sequence is TGCAGCGTCGAGCAGGGGTCCTTCTCTGGGGCCAACGTCCTGACTTTC.

The J gene is TRBJ1-5, the V gene TRBV7-2; D is unclear. The CDR3 has 15 residues. Germline CDR1 SGHTA, CDR2 FQGNSA. Trimming cost V 4 bases and J 0 bases, with 10 bases left between them. The CDR3 is CASSSEYYSNQPQHF. The CDR3 nucleotides are TGTGCCAGCAGCTCGGAATACTATAGCAATCAGCCCCAGCATTTT.

The rearrangement links TRBV5-1 to TRBJ2-1; 7 bases match TRBD1. CDR1 is SGHRS, CDR2 YFSETQ, per germline. V was clipped by 2 bases and J by 4 bases; unmatched bases: 3. The CDR3 length is 14 residues. The CDR3 nucleotides are TGCGCCAGCAGCTTCCAGGGGGAGTACAATGAGCAGTTCTTC. Translated: CASSFQGEYNEQFF.

The chain uses TRBV7-2 and TRBJ2-2; unclear D gene. The V and J ends lost 2 bases and 6 bases respectively, with 10 bases between them. Germline V gives CDR1 SGHTA, CDR2 FQGNSA. CDR3 length: 14 residues. CDR3 amino acids: CASSLQSSSGELFF. The DNA of the CDR3 is TGTGCCAGCAGCTTACAATCTTCGTCCGGGGAGCTGTTTTTT.

This clone was found once. The V and J genes are TRBV21-1 and TRBJ2-2; the D call in the table, TRBD1, was not verified against the DNA. TRBV21-1 is labeled a pseudogene. This CDR3 comprises 16 residues. For the CDR3, the DNA is TGTGCCAGCAGCTTCCCTGTGGCAGGGAACACCGGGGAGCTGTTTTTT. Translation: CASSFPVAGNTGELFF.

This chain joins TRBV6-5 and TRBJ2-3; D uncertain. V lost 6 bases and J lost 1, with 14 bases in between. The germline CDR1 and CDR2 sequences are MNHEY and SVGAGI. The CDR3 extends over 15 amino acids. CDR3 coding DNA: TGTGCCAGCAGCCCCCATAGGGCCCGCACAGATACGCAGTATTTT. Amino acids: CASSPHRARTDTQYF.

The chain uses TRBV6-6 and TRBJ1-2, with D perhaps matching TRBD1 (6 bases). The length of the CDR3 is 16 residues. Germline lookup yields CDR1 MNHNY and CDR2 SVGAGI (reference sequence). Trimming pared 6 bases from V and 1 base from J, leaving 18 bases between. The CDR3 is CASSPPPQGYNYGYTF. The CDR3 coding sequence is TGTGCCAGCAGCCCCCCGCCCCAGGGGTATAACTATGGCTACACCTTC.

The chain combines TRBV27 with TRBJ2-2; TRBD2 might be the D (6 bases). V lost 2 bases and J 7 bases, leaving 14 bases between the germline ends. Per germline, CDR1 MNHEY and CDR2 SMNVEV (reference sequence). The CDR3 contains 15 residues. CDR3 sequence: CASSLDGSEVGELFF. CDR3 nucleotide sequence: TGTGCCAGCAGTTTAGACGGGAGCGAAGTCGGGGAGCTGTTTTTT.

This chain uses TRBV5-1 with TRBJ1-5, with D unclear. The CDR3 consists of 13 residues. Germline assignment: CDR1 SGHRS and CDR2 YFSETQ. The V end lost 1 base, the J end lost 1 base, and 3 bases lay between the germline ends. CDR3 in DNA: TGCGCCAGCAGCTTGTGGAGCAATCAGCCCCAGCATTTT. Protein sequence: CASSLWSNQPQHF.

With respect to this clone: This sample includes further DNA sequences coding for the same CDR3. This chain uses TRBV18 with TRBJ1-2, with D unresolved. The V end was cut by 3 bases, the J end by 5 bases, with 10 bases between. The V gene's germline CDR1 is KGHSH and CDR2 LQKENI. The CDR3 has 13 residues. The CDR3 coding sequence is TGTGCCAGCTCACCCTCGACGGAATATGGCTACACCTTC. As protein: CASSPSTEYGYTF.

The chain carries TRBV11-3 and TRBJ2-1, with TRBD2 as a possible D gene (6 bases). The germline gives CDR1 SGHNT, CDR2 YENEEA. The V end lost 0 bases, the J end lost 5 bases, and 8 bases lay between the germline ends. This CDR3 contains 14 residues. Here the CDR3 reads CASSLDGGNNEQFF. CDR3 DNA sequence: TGTGCCAGCAGCTTAGATGGGGGGAACAATGAGCAGTTCTTC.

The rearrangement joins TRBV19 to TRBJ1-5; D call uncertain. Germline CDR1 LNHDA, CDR2 SQIVND (reference sequence). Between the trimmed V and J ends, which lost 5 bases and 3 bases, there was a span of 11 bases. This CDR3 has 14 residues. The CDR3 DNA sequence: TGTGCCAGTAGTCTGCGAGAACCCAATCAGCCCCAGCATTTT. Amino acid sequence: CASSLREPNQPQHF.

V usage is TRBV7-8 and J usage is TRBJ2-3; 9 bases align to TRBD1. The V segment lost 5 bases and the J segment 3 bases; nucleotides outside the gene matches: 6. The CDR3 sequence is 15 residues long. Germline CDR1 SGHVS, CDR2 FQNEAQ. CDR3 sequence (DNA): TGTGCCAGCAGCCTCCGGGACAGGGCGACAGATACGCAGTATTTT. It translates to CASSLRDRATDTQYF. Full variable domain (rest looked up from reference TRBV7-8 and TRBJ2-3): GAGVSQSPRYKVAKRGQDVALRCDPISGHVSLFWYQQALGQGPEFLTYFQNEAQLDKSGLPSDRFFAERPEGSVSTLKIQRTQQEDSAVYLCASSLRDRATDTQYFGPGTRLTVL.

The J gene is TRBJ2-3, the V gene TRBV25-1, with a possible D match to TRBD2 (6 bases). From germline, CDR1 is MGHDK and CDR2 SYGVNS. Trimming cost V 9 bases and J 1 base, with 14 bases left between them. CDR3 length: 14 amino acids. CDR3 protein: CASEGGLGTDTQYF. DNA of the CDR3: TGTGCCAGTGAGGGAGGTCTTGGCACAGATACGCAGTATTTT.

The chain combines TRBV2 with TRBJ2-7; 9 nucleotides align to TRBD1. V lost 4 bases and J lost 2; bases outside the gene matches: 6. Germline CDR1 reads SNHLY; CDR2 reads FYNNEI. CDR3 size: 15 residues. The CDR3 here is CASSAGDRAAYEQYF. The CDR3, as DNA: TGTGCCAGCAGTGCAGGGGACAGGGCGGCCTACGAGCAGTACTTC. The full variable domain, its missing parts supplied by reference TRBV2 and TRBJ2-7, is EPEVTQTPSHQVTQMGQEVILRCVPISNHLYFYWYRQILGQKVEFLVSFYNNEISEKSEIFDDQFSVERPDGSNFTLKIRSTKLEDSAMYFCASSAGDRAAYEQYFGPGTRLTVT.

The rearrangement links TRBV5-1 to TRBJ1-4; 9 bases are a match to TRBD1. With 4 bases clipped from V and 5 bases from J, the junction kept 6 bases outside the gene matches. Germline CDR1 reads SGHRS; CDR2 reads YFSETQ. This CDR3 comprises 15 residues. This CDR3 reads CASSGGGQGNEKLFF. CDR3 DNA: TGCGCCAGCAGCGGTGGGGGACAGGGAAATGAAAAACTGTTTTTT. Using reference TRBV5-1 and TRBJ1-4 for the parts outside the CDR3, the full variable domain is KAGVTQTPRYLIKTRGQQVTLSCSPISGHRSVSWYQQTPGQGLQFLFEYFSETQRNKGNFPGRFSGRQFSNSRSEMNVSTLELGDSALYLCASSGGGQGNEKLFFGSGTQLSVL.

The rearrangement links TRBV5-6 to TRBJ2-7, with 11 bases fitting TRBD2. V dropped 3 bases and J dropped 5; count of bases not matched to a gene: 10. Germline V lookup: CDR1 SGHDT, CDR2 YYEEEE. The CDR3 runs 16 residues. The CDR3 bases are TGTGCCAGCAGCTCCAGGAGACTAGCGGGAACCCACGAGCAGTACTTC. Translated: CASSSRRLAGTHEQYF.